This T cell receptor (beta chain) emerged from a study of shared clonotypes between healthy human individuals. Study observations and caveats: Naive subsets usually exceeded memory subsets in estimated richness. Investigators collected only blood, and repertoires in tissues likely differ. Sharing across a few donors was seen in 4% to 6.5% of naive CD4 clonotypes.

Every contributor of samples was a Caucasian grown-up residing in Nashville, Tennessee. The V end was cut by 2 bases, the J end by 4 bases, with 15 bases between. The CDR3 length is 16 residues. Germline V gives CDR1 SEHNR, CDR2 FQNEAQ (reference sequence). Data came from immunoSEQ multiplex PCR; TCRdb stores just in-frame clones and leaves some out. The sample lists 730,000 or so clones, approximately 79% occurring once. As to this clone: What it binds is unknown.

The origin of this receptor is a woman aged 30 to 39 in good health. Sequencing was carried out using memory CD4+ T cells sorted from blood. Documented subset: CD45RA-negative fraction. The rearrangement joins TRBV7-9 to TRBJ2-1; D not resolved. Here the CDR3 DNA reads TGTGCCAGCAGCTTAAGGCGGTCTTACCTTTACAATGAGCAGTTCTTC. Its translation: CASSLRRSYLYNEQFF. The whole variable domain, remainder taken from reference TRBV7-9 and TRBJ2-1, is DTGVSQNPRHKITKRGQNVTFRCDPISEHNRLYWYRQTLGQGPEFLTYFQNEAQLEKSRLLSDRFSAERPKGSFSTLEIQRTEQGDSAMYLCASSLRRSYLYNEQFFGPGTRLTVL.